This T cell receptor beta chain was sequenced during a study of cytomegalovirus exposure and HLA in healthy donors. General study results and limits: Reports showed the classifier diagnosing cytomegalovirus status with high specificity and sensitivity. Looking again later, the authors saw that most CMV-associated TCR beta chains seemed HLA-restricted. Most of the TCR beta V segments (in an earlier analysis) were productive either about 87% or about 30% of the time.

Germline loops: CDR1 SNHLY, CDR2 FYNNEI. Deletions cut 6 bases from V and 5 bases from J, with 11 bases between. The CDR3 contains 13 residues. Researchers ran the PCR with 60 Vbeta and 13 Jbeta primers. The data were produced by immunoSEQ multiplex PCR, yet TCRdb's version contains in-frame clones alone and is incomplete. The sample table sets out 100,000 to 150,000 clones. Of note for this clone: Its specificity is unknown.

The sequence was obtained from a woman aged 40 to 55 in good health and CMV-seropositive. The source material was PBMCs. This rearrangement joins TRBV2 to TRBJ2-1; no reliable D call. DNA for the CDR3: TGTGCCAGCAGGGGTCCTCGGGACAATGAGCAGTTCTTC. As protein: CASRGPRDNEQFF.